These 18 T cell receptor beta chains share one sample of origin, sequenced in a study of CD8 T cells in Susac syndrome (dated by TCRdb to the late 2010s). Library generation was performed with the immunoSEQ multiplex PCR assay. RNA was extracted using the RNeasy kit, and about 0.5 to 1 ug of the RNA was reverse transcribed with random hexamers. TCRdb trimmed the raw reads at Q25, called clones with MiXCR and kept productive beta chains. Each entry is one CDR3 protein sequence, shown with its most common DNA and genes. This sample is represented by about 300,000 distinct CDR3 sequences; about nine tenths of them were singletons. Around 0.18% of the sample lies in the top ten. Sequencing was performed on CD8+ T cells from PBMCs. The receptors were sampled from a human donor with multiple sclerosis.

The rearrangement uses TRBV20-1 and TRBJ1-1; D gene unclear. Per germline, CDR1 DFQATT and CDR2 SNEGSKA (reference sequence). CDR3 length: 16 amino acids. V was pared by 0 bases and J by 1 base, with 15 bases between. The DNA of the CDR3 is TGCAGTGCTAGAGATCTAGGGAGACCGGGGAACACTGAAGCTTTCTTT. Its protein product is CSARDLGRPGNTEAFF.

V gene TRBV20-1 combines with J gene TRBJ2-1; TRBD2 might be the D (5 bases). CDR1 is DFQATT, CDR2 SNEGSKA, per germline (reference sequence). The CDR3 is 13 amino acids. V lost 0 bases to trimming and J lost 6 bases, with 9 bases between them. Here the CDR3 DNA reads TGCAGTGCTAGAGACCTAGCAGGCAATGAGCAGTTCTTC. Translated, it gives CSARDLAGNEQFF.

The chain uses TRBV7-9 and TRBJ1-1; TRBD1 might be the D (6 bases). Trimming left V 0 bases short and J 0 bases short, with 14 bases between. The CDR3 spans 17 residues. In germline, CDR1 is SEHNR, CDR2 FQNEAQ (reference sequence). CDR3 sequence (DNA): TGTGCCAGCAGCTTAGCGGAGGGGGTTTGGATGAACACTGAAGCTTTCTTT. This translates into CASSLAEGVWMNTEAFF.

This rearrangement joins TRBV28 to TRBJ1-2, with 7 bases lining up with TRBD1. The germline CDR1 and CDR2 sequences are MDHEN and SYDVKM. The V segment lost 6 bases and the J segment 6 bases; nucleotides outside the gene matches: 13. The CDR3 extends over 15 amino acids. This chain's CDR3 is CASRTLQGIGDGYTF. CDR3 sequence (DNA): TGTGCCAGCAGGACTCTACAGGGGATCGGGGATGGCTACACCTTC.

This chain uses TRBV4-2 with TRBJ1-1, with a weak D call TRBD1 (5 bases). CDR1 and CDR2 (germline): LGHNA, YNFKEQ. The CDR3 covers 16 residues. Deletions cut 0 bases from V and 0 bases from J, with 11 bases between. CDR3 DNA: TGTGCCAGCAGCCAAGAGAGGGGACTGATGAACACTGAAGCTTTCTTT. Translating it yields CASSQERGLMNTEAFF.

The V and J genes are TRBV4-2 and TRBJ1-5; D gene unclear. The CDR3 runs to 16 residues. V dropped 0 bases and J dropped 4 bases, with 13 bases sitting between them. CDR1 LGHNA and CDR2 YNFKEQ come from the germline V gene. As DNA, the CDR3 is TGTGCCAGCAGCCAAGAGTTGGGCGACGGGAATCAGCCCCAGCATTTT. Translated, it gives CASSQELGDGNQPQHF.

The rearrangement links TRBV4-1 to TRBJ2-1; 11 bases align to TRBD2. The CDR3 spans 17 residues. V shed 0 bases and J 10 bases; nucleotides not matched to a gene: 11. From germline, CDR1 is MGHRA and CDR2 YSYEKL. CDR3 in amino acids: CASSQEPSGGPLGEQFF. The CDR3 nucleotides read TGCGCCAGCAGCCAAGAGCCTAGCGGGGGGCCCCTGGGGGAGCAGTTCTTC.

The CDR3 protein is CASSLVPPGRETQYF. CDR3 nucleotide sequence: TGTGCCAGCAGCTTAGTTCCCCCAGGGCGGGAGACCCAGTACTTC. The chain employs TRBV7-9 and TRBJ2-5; perhaps TRBD1 as D (5 bases). Germline values: CDR1 SEHNR, CDR2 FQNEAQ (reference sequence). CDR3 length: 15 amino acids. V was clipped by 1 base and J by 5 bases, with 14 bases between them.

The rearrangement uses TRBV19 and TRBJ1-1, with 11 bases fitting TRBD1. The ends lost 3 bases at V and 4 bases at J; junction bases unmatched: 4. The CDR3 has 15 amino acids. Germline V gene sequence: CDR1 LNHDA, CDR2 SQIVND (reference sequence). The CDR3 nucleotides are TGTGCCAGTAGTATTATGGGGACAGGGGGCACTGAAGCTTTCTTT. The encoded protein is CASSIMGTGGTEAFF.

CDR3 nucleotide sequence: TGTGCCAGCAGTTTATCGGAGGGCACCATGCACCTAGGGTACGAGCAGTACTTC. Its protein is CASSLSEGTMHLGYEQYF. The chain recombines TRBV27 with TRBJ2-7, with D perhaps matching TRBD2 (6 bases). Trimming took 0 bases from V and 4 from J, leaving 22 bases between them. The CDR3 runs to 18 residues. Germline-derived CDR1 and CDR2 are MNHEY and SMNVEV (reference sequence).

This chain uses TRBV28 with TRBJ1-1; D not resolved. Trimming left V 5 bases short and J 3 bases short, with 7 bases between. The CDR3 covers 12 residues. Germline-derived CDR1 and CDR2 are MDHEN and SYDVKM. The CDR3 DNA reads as TGTGCCAGCAGTCCCACGGACACTGAAGCTTTCTTT. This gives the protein CASSPTDTEAFF.

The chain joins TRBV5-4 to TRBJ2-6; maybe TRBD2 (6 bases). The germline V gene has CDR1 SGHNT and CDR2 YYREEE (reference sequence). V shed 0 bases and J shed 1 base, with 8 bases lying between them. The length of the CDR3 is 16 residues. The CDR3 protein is CASSLVAESGANVLTF. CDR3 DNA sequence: TGTGCCAGCAGCTTGGTAGCGGAGTCTGGGGCCAACGTCCTGACTTTC.

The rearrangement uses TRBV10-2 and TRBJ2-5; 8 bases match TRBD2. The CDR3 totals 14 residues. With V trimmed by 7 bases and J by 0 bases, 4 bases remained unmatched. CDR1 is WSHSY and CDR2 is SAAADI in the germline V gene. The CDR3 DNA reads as TGCGCCAGCACAGCGGGGGCCAACCAAGAGACCCAGTACTTC. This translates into CASTAGANQETQYF.

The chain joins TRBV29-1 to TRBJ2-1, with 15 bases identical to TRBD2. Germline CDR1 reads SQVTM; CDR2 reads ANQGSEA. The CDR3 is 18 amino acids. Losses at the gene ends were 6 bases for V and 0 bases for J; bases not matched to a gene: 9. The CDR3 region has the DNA TGCAGCGTGATCTCCGGGACTAGCGGGAGGACCTCCTACAATGAGCAGTTCTTC. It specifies CSVISGTSGRTSYNEQFF.

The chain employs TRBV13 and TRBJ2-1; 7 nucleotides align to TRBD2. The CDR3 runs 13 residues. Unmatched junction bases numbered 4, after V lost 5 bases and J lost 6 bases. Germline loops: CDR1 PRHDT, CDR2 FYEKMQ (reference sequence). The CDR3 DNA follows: TGTGCCAGCAGCCCCCAGCGGGGCAATGAGCAGTTCTTC. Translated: CASSPQRGNEQFF.

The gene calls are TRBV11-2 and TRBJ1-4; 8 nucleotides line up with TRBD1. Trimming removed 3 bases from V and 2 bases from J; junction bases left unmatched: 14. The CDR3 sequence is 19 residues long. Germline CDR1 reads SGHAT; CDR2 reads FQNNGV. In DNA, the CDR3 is TGTGCCAGCAGCTTCGGACAGGGTGACTTTTGGGGGACTAATGAAAAACTGTTTTTT. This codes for CASSFGQGDFWGTNEKLFF. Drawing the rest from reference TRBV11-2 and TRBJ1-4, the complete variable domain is EAGVAQSPRYKIIEKRQSVAFWCNPISGHATLYWYQQILGQGPKLLIQFQNNGVVDDSQLPKDRFSAERLKGVDSTLKIQPAKLEDSAVYLCASSFGQGDFWGTNEKLFFGSGTQLSVL.

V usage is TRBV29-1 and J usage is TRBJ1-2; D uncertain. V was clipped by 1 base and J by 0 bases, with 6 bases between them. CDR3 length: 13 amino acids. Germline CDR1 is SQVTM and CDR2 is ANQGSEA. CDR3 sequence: CSVEAKANYGYTF. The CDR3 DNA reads TGCAGCGTTGAAGCCAAAGCTAACTATGGCTACACCTTC.

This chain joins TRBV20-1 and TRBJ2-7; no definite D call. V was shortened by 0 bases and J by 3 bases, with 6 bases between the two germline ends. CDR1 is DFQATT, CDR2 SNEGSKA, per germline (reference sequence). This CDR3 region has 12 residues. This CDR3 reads CSARDMGYEQYF. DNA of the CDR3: TGCAGTGCTAGAGATATGGGCTACGAGCAGTACTTC.